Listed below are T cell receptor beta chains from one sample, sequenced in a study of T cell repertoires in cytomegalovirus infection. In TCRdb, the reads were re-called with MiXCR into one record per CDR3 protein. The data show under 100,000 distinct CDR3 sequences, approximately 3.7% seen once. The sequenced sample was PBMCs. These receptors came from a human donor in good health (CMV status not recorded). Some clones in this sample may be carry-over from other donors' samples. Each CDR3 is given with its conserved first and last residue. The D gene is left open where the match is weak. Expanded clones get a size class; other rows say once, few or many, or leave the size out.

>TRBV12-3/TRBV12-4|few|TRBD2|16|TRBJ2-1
CASSTTGLAGGEEQFF
TGTGCCAGCAGTACTACTGGACTGGCGGGGGGGGAAGAGCAGTTCTTC
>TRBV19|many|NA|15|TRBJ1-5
CASSPGQLSNQPQHF
TGTGCCAGTAGTCCCGGACAGCTAAGCAATCAGCCCCAGCATTTT
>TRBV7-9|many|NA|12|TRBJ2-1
CASSYDYNEQFF
TGTGCCAGCAGCTACGACTACAATGAGCAGTTCTTC
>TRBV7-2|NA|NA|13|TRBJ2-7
CAISPDRNDEQYF
TGTGCCATCAGCCCTGACAGAAACGACGAGCAGTACTTC
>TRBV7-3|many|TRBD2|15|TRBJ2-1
CASSYTSGELYEQFF
TGTGCCAGCAGCTACACTAGCGGGGAATTATATGAGCAGTTCTTC
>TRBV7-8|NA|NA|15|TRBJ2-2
CASSSGRFNTGELFF
TGTGCCAGCAGCTCGGGAAGATTCAACACCGGGGAGCTGTTTTTT
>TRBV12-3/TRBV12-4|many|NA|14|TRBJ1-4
CASSFPGLGEKLFF
TGTGCCAGCAGTTTTCCGGGGTTGGGTGAAAAACTGTTTTTT
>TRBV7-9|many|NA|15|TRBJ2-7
CASSFRDLGSYEQYF
TGTGCCAGCAGCTTCCGGGACTTAGGCTCCTACGAGCAGTACTTC
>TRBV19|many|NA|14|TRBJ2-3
CASSQRTFTDTQYF
TGTGCCAGTAGCCAAAGGACTTTCACAGATACGCAGTATTTT
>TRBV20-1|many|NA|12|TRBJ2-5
CSARHREETQYF
TGCAGTGCTAGACACAGGGAGGAGACCCAGTACTTC
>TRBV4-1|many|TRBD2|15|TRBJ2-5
CASSHRLAGVETQYF
TGCGCCAGCAGCCACCGACTAGCGGGGGTTGAGACCCAGTACTTC
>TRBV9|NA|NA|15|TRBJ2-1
CASSPATLGHNEQFF
TGTGCCAGCAGCCCCGCTACCCTGGGACACAATGAGCAGTTCTTC
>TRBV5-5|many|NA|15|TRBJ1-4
CASRSRDTPKEKLFF
TGTGCCAGCAGGTCGCGGGACACCCCAAAGGAAAAACTGTTTTTT
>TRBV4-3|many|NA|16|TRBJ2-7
CASSQFWSGPGDEQYF
TGCGCCAGCAGCCAATTTTGGTCCGGTCCTGGGGACGAGCAGTACTTC
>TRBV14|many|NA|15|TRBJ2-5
CASSQGDGGWETQYF
TGTGCCAGCAGCCAAGGGGACGGAGGTTGGGAGACCCAGTACTTC
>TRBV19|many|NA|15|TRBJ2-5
CASSPGISARDTQYF
TGTGCCAGTAGTCCAGGTATCAGCGCGAGAGACACCCAGTACTTC
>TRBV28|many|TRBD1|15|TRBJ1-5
CASSLGQGERKPQHF
TGTGCCAGCAGTTTAGGACAGGGCGAGAGGAAGCCCCAGCATTTT
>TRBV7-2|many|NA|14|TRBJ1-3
CASSRDQTGNTIYF
TGTGCCAGCAGCCGGGACCAAACTGGAAACACCATATATTTT
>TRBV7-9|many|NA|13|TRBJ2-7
CASRAGSSYEQYF
TGTGCCAGCAGAGCTGGGAGCTCCTACGAGCAGTACTTC
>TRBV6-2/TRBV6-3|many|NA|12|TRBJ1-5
CATAPRNQPQHF
TGTGCCACCGCGCCAAGGAACCAGCCCCAGCATTTT
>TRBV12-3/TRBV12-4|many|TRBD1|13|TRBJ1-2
CASRTRDRAGYTF
TGTGCCAGCAGAACCCGGGACAGGGCTGGCTACACCTTC
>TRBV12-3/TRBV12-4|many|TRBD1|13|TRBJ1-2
CASSPGQGNGYTF
TGTGCCAGCAGCCCGGGACAGGGGAACGGCTACACCTTC
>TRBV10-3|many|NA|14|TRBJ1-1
CAISEYDMNTEAFF
TGTGCCATCAGTGAGTATGATATGAACACTGAAGCTTTCTTT
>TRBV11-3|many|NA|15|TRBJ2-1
CASSLVPGARNEQFF
TGTGCCAGCAGCTTAGTTCCAGGGGCGAGGAATGAGCAGTTCTTC
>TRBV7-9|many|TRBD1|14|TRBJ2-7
CASSSPGQRNEQYF
TGTGCCAGCAGCAGTCCGGGACAGAGAAACGAGCAGTACTTC
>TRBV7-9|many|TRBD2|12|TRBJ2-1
CASSLERGEQFF
TGTGCCAGCAGCTTAGAGCGGGGCGAGCAGTTCTTC
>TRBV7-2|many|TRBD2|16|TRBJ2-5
CASSQKTSGGGETQYF
TGTGCCAGCAGCCAAAAAACTAGCGGGGGTGGCGAGACCCAGTACTTC
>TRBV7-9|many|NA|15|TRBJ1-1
CASSAGGSPNTEAFF
TGTGCCAGCAGCGCCGGAGGGTCCCCGAACACTGAAGCTTTCTTT
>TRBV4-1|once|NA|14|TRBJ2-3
CASSQKVRTDTQYF
TGCGCCAGCAGCCAAAAAGTGCGCACAGATACGCAGTATTTT
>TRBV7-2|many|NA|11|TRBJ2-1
CASRLYNEQFF
TGTGCCAGCAGACTGTACAATGAGCAGTTCTTC
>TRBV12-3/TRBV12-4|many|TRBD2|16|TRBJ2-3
CASSLIAGSSTDTQYF
TGTGCCAGCAGTTTAATAGCGGGGTCTAGCACAGATACGCAGTATTTT
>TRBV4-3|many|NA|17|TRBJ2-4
CASSQDPGPLAKNIQYF
TGCGCCAGCAGCCAAGACCCAGGGCCCCTAGCCAAAAACATTCAGTACTTC
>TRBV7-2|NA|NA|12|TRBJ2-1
CARSSITERQFF
TGTGCCAGAAGCTCTATAACAGAGCGGCAGTTCTTC
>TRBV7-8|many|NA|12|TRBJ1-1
CASSFYLNEAFF
TGTGCCAGCAGCTTTTACTTGAATGAAGCTTTCTTT
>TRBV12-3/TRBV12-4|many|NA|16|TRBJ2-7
CASSFQGSGHSYEQYF
TGTGCCAGCAGTTTCCAAGGGTCGGGACATTCCTACGAGCAGTACTTC
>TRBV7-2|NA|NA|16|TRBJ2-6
CASSYYRDSGANVLGF
TGTGCCAGCAGCTATTACAGGGACTCTGGGGCCAACGTCCTGGGTTTC
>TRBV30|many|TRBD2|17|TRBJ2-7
CAWSVSPGVAGGYEQYF
TGTGCCTGGAGTGTCTCCCCCGGGGTAGCGGGGGGATACGAGCAGTACTTC
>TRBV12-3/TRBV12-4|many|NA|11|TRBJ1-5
CASAGGQPQHF
TGTGCCAGTGCGGGAGGTCAGCCCCAGCATTTT
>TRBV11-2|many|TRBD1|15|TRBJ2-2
CASSSHRGRTGELFF
TGTGCCAGCAGTTCCCACAGGGGGCGAACCGGGGAGCTGTTTTTT
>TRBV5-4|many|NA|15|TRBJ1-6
CASSSRTDFNSPLHF
TGTGCCAGCAGCTCTCGGACAGACTTCAATTCACCCCTCCACTTT
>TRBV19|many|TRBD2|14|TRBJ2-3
CASSGGAFTDTQYF
TGTGCCAGTAGCGGGGGGGCGTTCACAGATACGCAGTATTTT
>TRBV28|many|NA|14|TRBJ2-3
CASSFREGGDTQYF
TGTGCCAGCAGTTTCCGGGAAGGAGGGGATACGCAGTATTTT
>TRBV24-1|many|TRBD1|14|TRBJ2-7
CATSDRDRVYEQYF
TGTGCCACCAGTGATCGCGACAGGGTCTACGAGCAGTACTTC
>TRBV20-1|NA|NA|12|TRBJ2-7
CSARQAAYEQYF
TGCAGTGCACGACAGGCCGCCTACGAGCAGTACTTC
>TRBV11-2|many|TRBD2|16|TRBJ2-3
CASSVGLAGAQGTQYF
TGTGCCAGCAGCGTAGGACTAGCGGGGGCCCAGGGTACGCAGTATTTT
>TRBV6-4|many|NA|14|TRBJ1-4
CANLQDRVEEKLFF
TGTGCCAACCTTCAGGACCGAGTGGAAGAAAAACTGTTTTTT
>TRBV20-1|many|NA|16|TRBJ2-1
CSARGIGTGSRDEQFF
TGCAGTGCTAGAGGAATTGGTACAGGGTCCAGGGATGAGCAGTTCTTC
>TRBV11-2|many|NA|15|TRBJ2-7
CASSLVTTPSYEQYF
TGTGCCAGCAGCTTAGTAACCACACCCTCCTACGAGCAGTACTTC
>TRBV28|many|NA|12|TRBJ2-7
CASSFGWVEQYF
TGTGCCAGCAGTTTTGGGTGGGTCGAGCAGTACTTC
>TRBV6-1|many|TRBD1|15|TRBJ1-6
CASSYGTGADSPLHF
TGTGCCAGCAGTTACGGGACAGGGGCTGATTCACCCCTCCACTTT
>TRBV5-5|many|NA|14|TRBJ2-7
CASSLTIRNYEQYF
TGTGCCAGCAGCTTGACTATTCGGAACTACGAGCAGTACTTC
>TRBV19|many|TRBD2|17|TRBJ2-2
CASRRNSGGANTGELFF
TGTGCCAGTAGACGCAACAGCGGGGGGGCGAACACCGGGGAGCTGTTTTTT
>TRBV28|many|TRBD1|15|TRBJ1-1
CASSPRDRGANKAFF
TGTGCCAGCAGTCCTAGGGACAGGGGCGCCAATAAAGCTTTCTTT
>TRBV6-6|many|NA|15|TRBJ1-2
CASSYLGSPNYGYTF
TGTGCCAGCAGTTACTTAGGCAGCCCTAACTATGGCTACACCTTC
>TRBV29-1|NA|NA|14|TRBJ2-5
CSVRGTLAWETQYF
TGCAGCGTGAGGGGGACGTTAGCCTGGGAGACCCAGTACTTC
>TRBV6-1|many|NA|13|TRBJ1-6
CASSSVRGSPLHF
TGTGCCAGCAGCTCCGTTAGGGGTTCACCCCTCCACTTT
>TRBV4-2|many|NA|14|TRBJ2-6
CASSQGRGANVLTF
TGTGCCAGCAGCCAAGGGCGGGGGGCCAACGTCCTGACTTTC
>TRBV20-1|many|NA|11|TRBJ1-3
CSAPRGNTIYF
TGCAGTGCTCCCCGTGGAAACACCATATATTTT
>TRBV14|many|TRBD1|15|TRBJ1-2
CASSRAWTGPNYHTF
TGTGCCAGCAGCCGAGCATGGACAGGGCCCAACTATCACACCTTC